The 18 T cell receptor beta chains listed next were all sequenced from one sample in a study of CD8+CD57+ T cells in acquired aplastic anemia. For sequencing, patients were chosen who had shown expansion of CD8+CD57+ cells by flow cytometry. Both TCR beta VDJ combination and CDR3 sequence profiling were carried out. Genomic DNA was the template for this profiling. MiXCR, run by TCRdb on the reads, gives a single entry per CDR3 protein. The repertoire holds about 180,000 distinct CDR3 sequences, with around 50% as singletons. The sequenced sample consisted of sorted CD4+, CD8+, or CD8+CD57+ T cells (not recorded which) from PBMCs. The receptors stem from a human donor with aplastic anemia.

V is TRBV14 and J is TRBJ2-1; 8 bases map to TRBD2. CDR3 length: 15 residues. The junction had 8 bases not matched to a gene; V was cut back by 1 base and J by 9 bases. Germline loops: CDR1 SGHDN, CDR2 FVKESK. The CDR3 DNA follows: TGTGCCAGCAGCCAAGTCCCAGCGGGAGTGGGTGAGCAGTTCTTC. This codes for CASSQVPAGVGEQFF.

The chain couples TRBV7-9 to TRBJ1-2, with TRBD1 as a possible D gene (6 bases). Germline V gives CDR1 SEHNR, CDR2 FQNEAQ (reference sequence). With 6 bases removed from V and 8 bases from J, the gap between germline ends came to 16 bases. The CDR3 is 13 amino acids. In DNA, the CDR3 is TGTGCCAGCAGACCCGACGGGGGCGGCGGCTACACCTTC. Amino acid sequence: CASRPDGGGGYTF.

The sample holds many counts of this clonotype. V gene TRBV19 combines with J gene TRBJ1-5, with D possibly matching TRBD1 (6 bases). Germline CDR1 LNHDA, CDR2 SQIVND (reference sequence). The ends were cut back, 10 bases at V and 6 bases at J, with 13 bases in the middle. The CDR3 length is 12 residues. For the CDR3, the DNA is TGTGCCACACAGGGTAGGTCTCAGCCCCAGCATTTT. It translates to CATQGRSQPQHF. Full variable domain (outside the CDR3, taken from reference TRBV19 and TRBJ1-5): DGGITQSPKYLFRKEGQNVTLSCEQNLNHDAMYWYRQDPGQGLRLIYYSQIVNDFQKGDIAEGYSVSREKKESFPLTVTSAQKNPTAFYLCATQGRSQPQHFGDGTRLSIL.

CDR3 region: CASSEERGCCTDTQYF. CDR3 DNA: TGCGCCAGCAGTGAAGAGCGGGGGTGCTGCACAGATACGCAGTATTTT. This rearrangement joins TRBV10-1 to TRBJ2-3; 8 bases match TRBD2. Germline CDR1 WNHNN, CDR2 SYGVQD (reference sequence). This CDR3 is 16 amino acids long. V lost 3 bases to trimming and J lost 1 base; unmatched junction nucleotides: 6.

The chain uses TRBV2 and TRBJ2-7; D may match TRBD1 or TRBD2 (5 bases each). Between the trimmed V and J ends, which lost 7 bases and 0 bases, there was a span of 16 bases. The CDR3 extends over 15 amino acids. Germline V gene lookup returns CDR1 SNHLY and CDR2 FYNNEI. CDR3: CASKGGTTTSYEQYF. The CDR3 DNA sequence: TGTGCCAGCAAGGGTGGGACCACTACCTCCTACGAGCAGTACTTC.

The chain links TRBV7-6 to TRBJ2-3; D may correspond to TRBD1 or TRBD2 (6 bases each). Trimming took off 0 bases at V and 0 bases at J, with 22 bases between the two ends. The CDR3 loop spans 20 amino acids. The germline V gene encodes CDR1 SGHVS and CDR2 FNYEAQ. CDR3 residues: CASSLASRVSGGLSTDTQYF. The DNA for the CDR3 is TGTGCCAGCAGCTTAGCTAGCCGGGTGTCTGGGGGGCTCAGCACAGATACGCAGTATTTT.

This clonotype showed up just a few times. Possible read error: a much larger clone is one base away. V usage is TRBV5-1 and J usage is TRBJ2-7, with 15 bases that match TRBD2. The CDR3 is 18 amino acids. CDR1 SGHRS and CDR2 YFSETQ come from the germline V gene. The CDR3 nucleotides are TGCGCCAGCAACTTGGGGCTCGGGACTAGCGGGGGGACCTACGAGCAGTACTTC. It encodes CASNLGLGTSGGTYEQYF.

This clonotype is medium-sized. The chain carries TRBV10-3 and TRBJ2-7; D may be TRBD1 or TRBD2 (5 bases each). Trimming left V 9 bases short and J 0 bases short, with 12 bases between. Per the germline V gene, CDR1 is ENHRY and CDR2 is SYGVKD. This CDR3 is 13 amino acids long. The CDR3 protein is CAIRDESSYEQYF. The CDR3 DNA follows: TGTGCCATTAGGGACGAGAGCTCCTACGAGCAGTACTTC.

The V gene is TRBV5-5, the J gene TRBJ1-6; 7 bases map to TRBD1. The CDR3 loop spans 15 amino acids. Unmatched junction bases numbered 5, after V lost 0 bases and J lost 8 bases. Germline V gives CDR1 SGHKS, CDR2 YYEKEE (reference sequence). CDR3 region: CASSLGTGGYSPLHF. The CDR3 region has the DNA TGTGCCAGCAGCTTGGGGACAGGAGGATATTCACCCCTCCACTTT.

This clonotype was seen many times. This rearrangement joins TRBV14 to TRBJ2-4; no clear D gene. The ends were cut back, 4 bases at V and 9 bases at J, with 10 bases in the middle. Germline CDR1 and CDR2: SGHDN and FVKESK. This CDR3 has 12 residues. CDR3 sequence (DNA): TGTGCCAGCAGCCTTAACGGGCGCATTCAGTACTTC. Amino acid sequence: CASSLNGRIQYF.

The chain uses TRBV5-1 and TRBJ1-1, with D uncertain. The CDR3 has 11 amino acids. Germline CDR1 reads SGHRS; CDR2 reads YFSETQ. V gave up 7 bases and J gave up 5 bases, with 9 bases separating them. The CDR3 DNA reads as TGCGCCAGCGGGTTGGGAACTGAAGCTTTCTTT. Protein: CASGLGTEAFF.

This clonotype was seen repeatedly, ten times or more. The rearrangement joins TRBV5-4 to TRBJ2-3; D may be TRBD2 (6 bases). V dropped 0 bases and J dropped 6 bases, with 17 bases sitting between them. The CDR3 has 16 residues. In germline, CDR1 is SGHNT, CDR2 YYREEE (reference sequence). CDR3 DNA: TGTGCCAGCAGCTTGGCTAGCGCGCCCGCCAGGGATACGCAGTATTTT. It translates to CASSLASAPARDTQYF.

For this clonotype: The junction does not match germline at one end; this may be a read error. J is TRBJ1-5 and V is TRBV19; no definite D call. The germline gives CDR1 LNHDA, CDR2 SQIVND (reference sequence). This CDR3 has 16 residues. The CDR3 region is CASGILVGQGNQPQHF. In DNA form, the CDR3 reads TGTGCCAGTGGTATCTTGGTAGGGCAGGGCAATCAGCCCCAGCATTTT.

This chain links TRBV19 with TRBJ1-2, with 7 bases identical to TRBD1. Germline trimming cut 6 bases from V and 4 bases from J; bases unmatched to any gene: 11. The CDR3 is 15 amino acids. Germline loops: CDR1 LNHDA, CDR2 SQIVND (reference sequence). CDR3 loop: CASSQGGQGGYGYTF. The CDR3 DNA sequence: TGTGCCAGTAGCCAAGGGGGCCAGGGTGGCTATGGCTACACCTTC.

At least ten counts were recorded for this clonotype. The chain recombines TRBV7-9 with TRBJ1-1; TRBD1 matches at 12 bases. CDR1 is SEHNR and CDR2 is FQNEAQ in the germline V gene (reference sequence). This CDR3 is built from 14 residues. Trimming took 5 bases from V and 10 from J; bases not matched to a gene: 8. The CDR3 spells CASSEGGQGARAFF. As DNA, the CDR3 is TGTGCCAGCAGCGAAGGGGGACAGGGGGCGCGAGCTTTCTTT.

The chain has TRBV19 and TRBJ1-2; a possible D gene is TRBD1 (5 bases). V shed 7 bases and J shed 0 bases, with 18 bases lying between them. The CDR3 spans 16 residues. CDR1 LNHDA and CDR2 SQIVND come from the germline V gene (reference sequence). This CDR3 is CASTPFGQGANYGYTF. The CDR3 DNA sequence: TGTGCCAGTACCCCTTTTGGGCAGGGAGCTAACTATGGCTACACCTTC.

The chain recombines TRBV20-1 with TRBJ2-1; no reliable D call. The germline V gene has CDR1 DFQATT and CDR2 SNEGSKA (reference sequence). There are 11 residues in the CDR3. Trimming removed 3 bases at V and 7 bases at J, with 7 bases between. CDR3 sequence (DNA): TGCAGTGCTAGGAATAGTAATGAGCAGTTCTTC. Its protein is CSARNSNEQFF.

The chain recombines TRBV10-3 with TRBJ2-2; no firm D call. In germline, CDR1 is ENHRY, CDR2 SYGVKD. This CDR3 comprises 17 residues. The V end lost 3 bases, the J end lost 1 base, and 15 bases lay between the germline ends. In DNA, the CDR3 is TGTGCCATCAGTGACGGCAGGTCCCTACTGAACACCGGGGAGCTGTTTTTT. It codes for CAISDGRSLLNTGELFF.